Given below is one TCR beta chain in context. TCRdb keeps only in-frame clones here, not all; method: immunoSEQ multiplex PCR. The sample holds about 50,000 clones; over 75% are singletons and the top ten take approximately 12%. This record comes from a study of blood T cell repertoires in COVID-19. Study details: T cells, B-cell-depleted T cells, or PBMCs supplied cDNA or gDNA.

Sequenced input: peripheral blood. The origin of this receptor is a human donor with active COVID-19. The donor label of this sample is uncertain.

The CDR3 region is CASSWDRVGAEAFF. CDR3 nucleotide sequence: TGCGCCAGCAGCTGGGACAGGGTGGGTGCTGAAGCTTTCTTT. The V and J genes are TRBV5-1 and TRBJ1-1, with 9 bases lining up with TRBD1. CDR3 length: 14 amino acids. V was clipped by 3 bases and J by 6 bases; unmatched bases: 6. Germline V CDR1 and CDR2: SGHRS, YFSETQ.